This record looks at one T cell receptor (beta chain) sequence and its context. The target antigen is unknown. This specimen belongs to a study of response to subunit inactivated influenza vaccine. Findings and limits, study-wide: With each seasonal influenza vaccination, the authors suggested, few new T cells are recruited.

A single record per CDR3 protein comes from TCRdb applying MiXCR to the RT-PCR reads. The sample lists hundreds of thousands of distinct CDR3 sequences, 18% occurring once. The sample was PBMCs from blood, taken 5 to 6 days after vaccination. The sequence came from a man aged 50-59 years who received an inactivated influenza vaccine.

The DNA for the CDR3 is TGCAGTGCTAGCCTGACAGGGCTTGGCGAGCAGTACTTC. It yields the protein CSASLTGLGEQYF. The chain carries TRBV20-1 and TRBJ2-7; 7 bases are a match to TRBD1. The junction had 8 bases not matched to a gene; V was cut back by 3 bases and J by 6 bases. Germline CDR1 reads DFQATT; CDR2 reads SNEGSKA (reference sequence). This CDR3 region has 13 residues.